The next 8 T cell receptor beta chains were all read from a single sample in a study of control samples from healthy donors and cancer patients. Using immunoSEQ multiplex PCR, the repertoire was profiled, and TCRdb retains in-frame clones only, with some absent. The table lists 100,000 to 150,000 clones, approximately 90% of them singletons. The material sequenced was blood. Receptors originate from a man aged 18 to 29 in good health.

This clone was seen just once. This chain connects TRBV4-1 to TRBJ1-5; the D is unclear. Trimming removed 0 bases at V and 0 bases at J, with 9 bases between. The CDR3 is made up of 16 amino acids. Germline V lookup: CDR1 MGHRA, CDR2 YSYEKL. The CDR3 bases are TGCGCCAGCAGCCAAGAACCGACTTATAGCAATCAGCCCCAGCATTTT. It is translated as CASSQEPTYSNQPQHF.

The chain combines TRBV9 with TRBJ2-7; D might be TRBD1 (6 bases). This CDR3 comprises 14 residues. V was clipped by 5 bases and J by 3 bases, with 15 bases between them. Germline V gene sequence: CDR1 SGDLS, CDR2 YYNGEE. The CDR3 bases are TGTGCCAGCAGTCTTGAAGGGGGACACTACGAGCAGTACTTC. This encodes CASSLEGGHYEQYF.

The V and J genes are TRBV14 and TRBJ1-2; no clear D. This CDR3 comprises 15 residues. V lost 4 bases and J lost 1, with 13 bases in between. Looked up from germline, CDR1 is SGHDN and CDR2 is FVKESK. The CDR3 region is CASSRGSSLNYGYTF. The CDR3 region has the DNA TGTGCCAGCAGCCGCGGGTCGTCCCTTAACTATGGCTACACCTTC.

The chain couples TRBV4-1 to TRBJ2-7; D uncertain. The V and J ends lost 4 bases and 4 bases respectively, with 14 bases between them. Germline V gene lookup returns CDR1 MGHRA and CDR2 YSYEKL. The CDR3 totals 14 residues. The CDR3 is CASSRLGGEYEQYF. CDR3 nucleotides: TGCGCCAGCAGCCGCCTAGGTGGGGAATACGAGCAGTACTTC.

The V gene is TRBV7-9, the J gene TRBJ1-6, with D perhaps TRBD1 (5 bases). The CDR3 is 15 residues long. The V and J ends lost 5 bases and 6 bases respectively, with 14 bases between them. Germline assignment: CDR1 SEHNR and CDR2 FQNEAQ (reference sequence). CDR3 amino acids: CASSVTGTANSPLHF. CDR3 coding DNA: TGTGCCAGCAGCGTAACCGGGACGGCTAATTCACCCCTCCACTTT.

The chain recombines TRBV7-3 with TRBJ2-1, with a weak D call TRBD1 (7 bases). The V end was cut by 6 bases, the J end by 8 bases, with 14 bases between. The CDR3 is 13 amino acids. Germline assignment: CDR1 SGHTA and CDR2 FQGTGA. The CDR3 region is CASSLDREDEQFF. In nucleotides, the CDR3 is TGTGCCAGCAGTTTAGACAGGGAGGATGAGCAGTTCTTC.

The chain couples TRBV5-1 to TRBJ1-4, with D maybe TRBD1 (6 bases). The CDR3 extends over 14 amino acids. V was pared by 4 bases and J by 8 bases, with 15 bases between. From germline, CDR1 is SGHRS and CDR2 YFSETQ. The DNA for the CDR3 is TGCGCCAGCAGCGACCAGGGGAATCACGAAAAACTGTTTTTT. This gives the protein CASSDQGNHEKLFF.

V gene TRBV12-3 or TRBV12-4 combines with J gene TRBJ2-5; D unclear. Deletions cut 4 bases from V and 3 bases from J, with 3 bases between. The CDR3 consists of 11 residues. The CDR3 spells CASSSEETQYF. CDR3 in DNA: TGTGCCAGCAGTTCCGAAGAGACCCAGTACTTC.